Here is one TCR beta chain with its context. This clone has a single count. Its antigen remains unidentified. There are no base qualities to consult, and no much larger clone falls within one base. This record belongs to a study of blood T cell repertoires in COVID-19 (dated by TCRdb to 2018 to 2021). Study-level background: Samples covering the acute and convalescent phases of COVID-19 were provided by collaborators in the United States, Italy and Spain. Samples came from the ongoing ImmuneRACE study (first 160 participants) plus 1,254 subjects from 6 global collaborators. Where available, HLA class I and class II types were obtained from metadata supplied by the sample provider rather than from assay-based typing. Subjects who had been exposed to COVID-19, were actively infected with it, or had recovered from it provided the deeply sampled blood TCRbeta repertoires that made up the dataset. The prospective study material was composed of cDNA or gDNA derived from T cells, B-cell-depleted T cells, or PBMCs. The repertoires were made available in a free public database intended to serve as a resource for research on the immune response to SARS-CoV-2. Nearly every sample came with metadata listing a de-identified subject ID, COVID-19 status, age in years and sex.

Sequences MNHEY (CDR1) and SVGAGI (CDR2) are obtained from the germline V gene. The V and J ends are trimmed by 7 bases and 4 bases, leaving 19 bases between them. Reading from cysteine to phenylalanine, the CDR3 counts 15 amino acids. Just the 45-base CDR3 DNA is kept, in frame starting at base 1. The immunoSEQ Assay, a bias-controlled multiplex PCR, was used to amplify TCRbeta CDR3 regions from genomic DNA. The original methods were these. The number of nucleated cells in each sample was estimated from the amplification of reference gene primers within the assay. Sequence reads were collapsed and filtered to measure the absolute abundance of every unique TCRbeta CDR3 rearrangement. For each sample, productive Simpson clonality was calculated as the square root of Simpson's diversity index across productive rearrangements. The table comes from immuneACCESS by way of TCRdb, which keeps in-frame sequences with V and J called. Part of the clones is missing from these tables; in studies checked, under half for an unresolved V gene and the rest for unknown reasons. D and trimming were read from the DNA, whereas the V and J calls and clone size are those reported in that table. The sample table lists 100,000 to 150,000 clones, about 91% of them with a count of one. The ten largest clonotypes hold about 9.3% of the sample.

General study outcomes and caveats: The amount of clinical and demographic metadata varied by source and participant and was provided uncurated.

Collaborating institutions collected whole blood in K2EDTA tubes following their own protocols. For TCRbeta analysis, collaborators shipped samples in one of three forms: frozen whole blood, isolated PBMCs, or DNA extracted from either of those sample types. The sequence joins TRBV6-5 to TRBJ2-5; perhaps TRBD2 is the D gene, with 6 bases matching. The sequencing input was peripheral blood. This sequence was found in a middle-aged man with acute or convalescent COVID-19. CDR3 protein: CASTQPGAEGETQYF. At the DNA level, the sequence is TGTGCCAGCACTCAACCGGGAGCGGAGGGAGAGACCCAGTACTTC.